The TCR beta chain described here comes from a study of early stage breast cancer tumors. Overall study context: Most of the 16 invasive tumors were ER+, PR+ and HER2-.

After removal of 4 bases from V and 5 bases from J, the junction contained 6 bases not matched to a gene. Germline CDR1 and CDR2: SGHAT and FQNNGV. CDR3 length equals 14 residues. Clones were sequenced by immunoSEQ multiplex PCR, and TCRdb holds only the in-frame ones, with some missing. Of tens of thousands of clones listed, 65% to 85% are singletons. The gene calls are TRBV11-2 and TRBJ2-7, with 9 bases matching TRBD2. The sequence was obtained from a person aged 60 to 70 with breast cancer. The sequenced sample consisted of blood. The DNA of the CDR3 is TGTGCCAGCAGCTCCTGGACTAGCGACAACGAGCAGTACTTC. This translates into CASSSWTSDNEQYF.